Each of the 16 T cell receptor beta chains below was sequenced from the same sample in a study of technical replicates of blood from several donors. Only in-frame clones appear in the TCRdb table, and some are missing; sequencing was by immunoSEQ multiplex PCR. Altogether under 90,000 clones are present, around 93% being singletons, with the ten largest covering about 0.26%. Sequenced: T cells isolated from PBMCs. The receptor source for this set is a human donor in good health.

This chain joins TRBV7-6 and TRBJ2-2; 7 bases line up with TRBD1. Trimming at V came to 4 bases and at J to 5 bases, leaving 16 bases not matched to a gene. This CDR3 has 18 amino acids. Germline V gives CDR1 SGHVS, CDR2 FNYEAQ. This CDR3 reads CASSSANYRQGTTGELFF. Written as DNA, the CDR3 is TGTGCCAGCAGCTCAGCTAACTACCGACAGGGTACGACCGGGGAGCTGTTTTTT.

The V and J genes are TRBV20-1 and TRBJ2-7; D is possibly TRBD1 (7 bases). Deletions cut 6 bases from V and 5 bases from J, with 11 bases between. CDR1 DFQATT and CDR2 SNEGSKA come from the germline V gene (reference sequence). This CDR3 contains 11 residues. CDR3 region: CSARGRNEQYF. In DNA form, the CDR3 reads TGCAGTGCCAGGGGGAGGAACGAGCAGTACTTC.

For the CDR3, the DNA is TGTGCCAGCAGTGAGGCGGGGGGCTCCTACAATGAGCAGTTCTTC. Its protein is CASSEAGGSYNEQFF. The V and J genes are TRBV6-4 and TRBJ2-1, with TRBD2 matching over 8 bases. After removal of 3 bases from V and 0 bases from J, the junction contained 1 base not matched to a gene. The length of the CDR3 is 15 residues. CDR1 is MRHNA and CDR2 is SNTAGT in the germline V gene.

The gene calls are TRBV6-1 and TRBJ1-2, with D tentatively TRBD1 (5 bases). V was shortened by 4 bases and J by 2 bases, with 17 bases between the two germline ends. CDR3 size: 16 residues. Germline CDR1 reads MNHNS; CDR2 reads SASEGT. The CDR3 is CASSVRGSRSNYGYTF. The DNA of the CDR3 is TGTGCCAGCAGTGTTCGGGGGTCCCGATCCAACTATGGCTACACCTTC.

CDR3 region: CASSPRAWGRSAEAFF. CDR3 nucleotide sequence: TGCGCCAGCAGCCCCAGGGCCTGGGGGCGCTCAGCTGAAGCTTTCTTT. The chain employs TRBV4-1 and TRBJ1-1, with D perhaps matching TRBD1 (6 bases). Germline V gene sequence: CDR1 MGHRA, CDR2 YSYEKL. V dropped 4 bases and J dropped 6 bases, with 21 bases sitting between them. This CDR3 has 16 residues.

The rearrangement uses TRBV11-3 and TRBJ1-2, with 7 bases matching TRBD1. Per germline, CDR1 SGHNT and CDR2 YENEEA. The CDR3 totals 17 residues. With 5 bases clipped from V and 3 bases from J, the junction kept 15 bases outside the gene matches. The CDR3 here is CASSIWTGSPGDYGYTF. The CDR3 DNA reads as TGTGCCAGCAGCATTTGGACAGGCTCCCCCGGGGACTATGGCTACACCTTC.

This clone occurred once. In DNA, the CDR3 is TGTGCCAGCAGTGACTCAACCTCAGGGCAACTGTTTTTT. Residues: CASSDSTSGQLFF. This rearrangement joins TRBV6-4 to TRBJ1-4; D is possibly TRBD1 (5 bases). Deletions cut 0 bases from V and 12 bases from J, with 11 bases between. The CDR3 is made up of 13 amino acids. CDR1 and CDR2 from the germline V gene are MRHNA and SNTAGT.

The rearrangement joins TRBV4-1 to TRBJ2-5, with 7 bases identical to TRBD1. V trimming: 0 bases; J trimming: 2 bases; junction bases outside the gene matches: 6. Germline-derived CDR1 and CDR2 are MGHRA and YSYEKL. The CDR3 is 16 amino acids. CDR3 bases: TGCGCCAGCAGCCAAGATCCTCTGGGACAGCAAGAGACCCAGTACTTC. It specifies CASSQDPLGQQETQYF.

The V and J genes are TRBV5-4 and TRBJ1-6, with D hard to call. Germline CDR1 and CDR2: SGHNT and YYREEE (reference sequence). The V end was cut by 0 bases, the J end by 0 bases, with 4 bases between. The CDR3 extends over 15 amino acids. Written as DNA, the CDR3 is TGTGCCAGCAGCTTGGCGGGCTCCTATAATTCACCCCTCCACTTT. It yields the protein CASSLAGSYNSPLHF.

The chain uses TRBV7-9 and TRBJ1-2; unclear D gene. CDR1 is SEHNR and CDR2 is FQNEAQ in the germline V gene (reference sequence). The CDR3 runs 16 residues. Between the trimmed V and J ends, which lost 5 bases and 4 bases, there was a span of 20 bases. The CDR3 sequence is CASSDFTSRDPYGYTF. Here the CDR3 DNA reads TGTGCCAGCAGCGACTTTACATCTCGGGATCCCTATGGCTACACCTTC.

This clone was seen a handful of times. The rearrangement uses TRBV5-1 and TRBJ1-1, with TRBD1 matching 10 bases. CDR1 and CDR2 from the germline V gene are SGHRS and YFSETQ. J was trimmed by 7 bases and V by 4 bases; bases with no gene match: 4. This CDR3 is 13 amino acids long. CDR3 sequence reads: CASSQGQGFEAFF. The CDR3 DNA follows: TGCGCCAGCAGCCAGGGACAGGGGTTTGAAGCTTTCTTT.

This clone has a handful of counts. The chain uses TRBV27 and TRBJ1-1; D not resolved. The CDR3 is 13 residues long. Germline CDR1 MNHEY, CDR2 SMNVEV (reference sequence). Trimming removed 2 bases from V and 4 bases from J, with 8 bases in between. The CDR3 nucleotides read TGTGCCAGCAGTTTACAGGTTGGCACTGAAGCTTTCTTT. Residues: CASSLQVGTEAFF.

This chain joins TRBV5-1 and TRBJ2-7, with TRBD1 matching over 7 bases. Trimming removed 3 bases from V and 0 bases from J; junction bases left unmatched: 3. Germline CDR1 is SGHRS and CDR2 is YFSETQ. CDR3 length equals 14 residues. This chain's CDR3 is CASSSGTASYEQYF. The CDR3 nucleotides read TGCGCCAGCAGCTCCGGGACAGCCTCCTACGAGCAGTACTTC.

J is TRBJ1-5 and V is TRBV6-1, with D possibly matching TRBD1 (5 bases). The V end lost 6 bases, the J end lost 3 bases, and 15 bases lay between the germline ends. Germline V CDR1 and CDR2: MNHNS, SASEGT. The length of the CDR3 is 15 residues. CDR3 sequence: CASRRWGGPNQPQHF. CDR3 bases: TGTGCCAGCAGGAGATGGGGGGGTCCCAATCAGCCCCAGCATTTT.

The chain employs TRBV5-4 and TRBJ2-5; TRBD2 agrees at 8 bases. Trimming removed 6 bases from V and 6 bases from J; junction bases left unmatched: 7. The CDR3 is 13 amino acids. Germline loops: CDR1 SGHNT, CDR2 YYREEE (reference sequence). The CDR3 sequence: CASKSLAAQTQYF. In DNA, the CDR3 is TGTGCCAGCAAGTCACTAGCGGCACAGACCCAGTACTTC.

A single count supports this clone. V and J are TRBV6-1 and TRBJ2-4, with TRBD1 as a possible D gene (5 bases). Trimming shortened V by 5 bases and J by 4 bases, and 15 bases separated the two germline ends. This CDR3 contains 15 residues. The germline gives CDR1 MNHNS, CDR2 SASEGT. The CDR3 DNA reads as TGTGCCAGCAGTCTATGGGTAGGGGCGAAAAACATTCAGTACTTC. Its protein is CASSLWVGAKNIQYF.